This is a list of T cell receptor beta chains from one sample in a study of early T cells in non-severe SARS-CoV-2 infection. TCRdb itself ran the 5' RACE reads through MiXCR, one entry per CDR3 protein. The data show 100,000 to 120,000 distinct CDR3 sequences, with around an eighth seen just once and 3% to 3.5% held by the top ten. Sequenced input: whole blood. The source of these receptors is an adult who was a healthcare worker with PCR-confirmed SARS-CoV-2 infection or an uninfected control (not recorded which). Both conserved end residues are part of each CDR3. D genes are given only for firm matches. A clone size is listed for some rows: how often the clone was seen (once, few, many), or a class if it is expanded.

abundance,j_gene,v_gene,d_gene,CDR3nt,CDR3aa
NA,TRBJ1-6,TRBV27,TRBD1,TGTGCCAGCAGTTTATGGGGAGGGGGCGATTCACCCCTCCACTTT,CASSLWGGGDSPLHF
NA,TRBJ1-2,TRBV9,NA,TGTGCCAGCAGCGCGCTAGGGGCCAATAGAGGCTACACCTTC,CASSALGANRGYTF
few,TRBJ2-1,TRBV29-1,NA,TGCAGCGTTGAAGAAGGGCCCCCGATCAGCAACTCCTACAATGAGCAGTTCTTC,CSVEEGPPISNSYNEQFF
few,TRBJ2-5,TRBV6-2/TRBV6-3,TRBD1,TGTGCCAGCAGTGCCGGGACAGGGGAGACCCAGTACTTC,CASSAGTGETQYF
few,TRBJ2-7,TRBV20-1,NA,TGCAGTGCTAGAGGGCAGGCTTTTTCCTACGAGCAGTACTTC,CSARGQAFSYEQYF
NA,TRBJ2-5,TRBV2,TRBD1,TGTGCCAGCAGGGGACAGGGCTTCCAAGAGACCCAGTACTTC,CASRGQGFQETQYF
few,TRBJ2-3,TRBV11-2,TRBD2,TGTGCCAGCAGCTTAGTGGTTAGCGGGGCCCTGAAGTTT,CASSLVVSGALKF
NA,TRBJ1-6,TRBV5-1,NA,TGCGCCAGCCGGCCGGGCCAAGGGAACTATAATTCACCCCTCCACTTT,CASRPGQGNYNSPLHF
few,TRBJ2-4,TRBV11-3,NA,TGTGCCAGCAGCTCCAGGATAGGGAATCTCCCCAAAAACATTCAGTACTTC,CASSSRIGNLPKNIQYF
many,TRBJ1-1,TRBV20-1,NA,TGCAGTGCCAGGAAGGGCGGTAATACTGAAGCTTTCTTT,CSARKGGNTEAFF
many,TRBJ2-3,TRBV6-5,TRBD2,TGTGCCAGCAGTTACTCGGGGGGGTCGGGCACAGATACGCAGTATTTT,CASSYSGGSGTDTQYF
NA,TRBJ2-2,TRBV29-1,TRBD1,TGCAGCGTTGAAACCACAGGGGCGACCGGGGAGCTGTTTTTT,CSVETTGATGELFF
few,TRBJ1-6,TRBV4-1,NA,TGCGCCAGCAGCCTTACGGGGGATAATTCACCCCTCCACTTT,CASSLTGDNSPLHF
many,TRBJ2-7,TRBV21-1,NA,TGTGCCAGCAGCACCGATCGGACAGGGGATTACGAGCAGTACTTC,CASSTDRTGDYEQYF
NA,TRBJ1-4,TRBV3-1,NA,TGTGCCAGCAGCCAAGATGAGAGTGAAAAACTGTTTTTT,CASSQDESEKLFF
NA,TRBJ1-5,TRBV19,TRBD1,TGTGCCAGTAGCGATCCGGGACAGGGAAGCCAGCCCCAGCATTTT,CASSDPGQGSQPQHF
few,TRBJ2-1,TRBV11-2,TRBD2,TGTGCCAGCAGCCTAATTCCGGGACTAGCGGGAGCTTACAATGAGCAGTTCTTC,CASSLIPGLAGAYNEQFF
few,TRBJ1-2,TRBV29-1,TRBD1,TGCAGCGCCACAGGGGGCAGGAGCTACACCTTC,CSATGGRSYTF
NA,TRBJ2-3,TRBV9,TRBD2,TGTGCCAGCAGCTCGACAGCGGGAATGGTCACAGATACGCAGTATTTT,CASSSTAGMVTDTQYF
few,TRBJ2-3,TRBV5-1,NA,TGCGCCAGCAGCACCGGACAGTTTAGGTACACAGATACGCAGTATTTT,CASSTGQFRYTDTQYF
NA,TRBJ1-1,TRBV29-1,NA,TGCAGCGTGCTATCAGGGATCACTGAAGCTTTCTTT,CSVLSGITEAFF
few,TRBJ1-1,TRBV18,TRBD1,TGTGCCAGCTCACCGTTTCGACAGGGGCCCAAGACTGAAGCTTTCTTT,CASSPFRQGPKTEAFF